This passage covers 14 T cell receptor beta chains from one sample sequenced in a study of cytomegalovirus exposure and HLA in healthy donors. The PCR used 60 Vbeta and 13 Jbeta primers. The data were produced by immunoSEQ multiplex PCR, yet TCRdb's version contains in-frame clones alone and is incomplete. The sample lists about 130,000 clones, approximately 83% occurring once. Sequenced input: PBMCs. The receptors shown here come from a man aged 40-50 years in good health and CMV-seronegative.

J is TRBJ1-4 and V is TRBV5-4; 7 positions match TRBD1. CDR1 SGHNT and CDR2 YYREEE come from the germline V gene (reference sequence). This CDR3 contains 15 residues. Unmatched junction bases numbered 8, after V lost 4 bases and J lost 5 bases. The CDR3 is CASSTRTGSNEKLFF. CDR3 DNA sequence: TGTGCCAGCAGCACAAGGACAGGTTCGAATGAAAAACTGTTTTTT. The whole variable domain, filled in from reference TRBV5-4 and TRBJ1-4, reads ETGVTQSPTHLIKTRGQQVTLRCSSQSGHNTVSWYQQALGQGPQFIFQYYREEENGRGNFPPRFSGLQFPNYSSELNVNALELDDSALYLCASSTRTGSNEKLFFGSGTQLSVL.

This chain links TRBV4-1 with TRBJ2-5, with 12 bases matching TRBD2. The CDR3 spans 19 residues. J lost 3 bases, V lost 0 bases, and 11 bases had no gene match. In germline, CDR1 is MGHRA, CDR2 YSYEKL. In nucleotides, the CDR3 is TGCGCCAGCAGCCAAGATGCGCTAGCGGGGGGGCCACGAGAAGAGACCCAGTACTTC. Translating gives CASSQDALAGGPREETQYF.

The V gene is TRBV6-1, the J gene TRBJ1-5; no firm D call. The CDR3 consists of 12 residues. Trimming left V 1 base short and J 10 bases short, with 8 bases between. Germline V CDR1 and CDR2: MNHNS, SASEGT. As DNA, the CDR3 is TGTGCCAGCAGTGAAGAGTTCTACCCCCAGCATTTT. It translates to CASSEEFYPQHF.

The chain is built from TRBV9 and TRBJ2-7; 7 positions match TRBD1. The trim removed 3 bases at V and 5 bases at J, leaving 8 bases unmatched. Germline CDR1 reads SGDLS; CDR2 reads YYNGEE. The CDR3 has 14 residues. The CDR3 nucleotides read TGTGCCAGCAGCGCCGCCGACAGGGAAAACGAGCAGTACTTC. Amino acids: CASSAADRENEQYF.

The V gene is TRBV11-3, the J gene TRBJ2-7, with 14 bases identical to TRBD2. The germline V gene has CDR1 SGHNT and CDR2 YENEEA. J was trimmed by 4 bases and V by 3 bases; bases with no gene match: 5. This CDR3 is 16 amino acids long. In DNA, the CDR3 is TGTGCCAGCAGCTTTGGGACTAGCGGGGGTTCTTACGAGCAGTACTTC. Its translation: CASSFGTSGGSYEQYF.

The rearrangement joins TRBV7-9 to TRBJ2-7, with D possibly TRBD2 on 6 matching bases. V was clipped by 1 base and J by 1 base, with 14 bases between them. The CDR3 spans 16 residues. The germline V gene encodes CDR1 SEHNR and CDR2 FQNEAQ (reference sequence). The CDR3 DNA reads TGTGCCAGCAGCTTAGAGGCGGAGGGCCTGTCCTACGAGCAGTACTTC. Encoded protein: CASSLEAEGLSYEQYF. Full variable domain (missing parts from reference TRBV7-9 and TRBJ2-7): DTGVSQNPRHKITKRGQNVTFRCDPISEHNRLYWYRQTLGQGPEFLTYFQNEAQLEKSRLLSDRFSAERPKGSFSTLEIQRTEQGDSAMYLCASSLEAEGLSYEQYFGPGTRLTVT.

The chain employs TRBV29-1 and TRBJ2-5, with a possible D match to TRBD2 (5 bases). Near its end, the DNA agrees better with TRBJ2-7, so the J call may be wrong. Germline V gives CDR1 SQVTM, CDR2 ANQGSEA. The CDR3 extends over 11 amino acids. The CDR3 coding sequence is TGCAGCGTGGGCGGCGGGCACGAGCAGTACTTC. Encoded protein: CSVGGGHEQYF.

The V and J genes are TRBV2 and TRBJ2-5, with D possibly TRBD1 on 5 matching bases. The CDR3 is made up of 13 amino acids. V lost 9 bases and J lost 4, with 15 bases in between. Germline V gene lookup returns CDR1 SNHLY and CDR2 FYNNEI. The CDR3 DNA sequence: TGTGCCAGGAGTCCAGGGCCCGGAGAGACCCAGTACTTC. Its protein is CARSPGPGETQYF.

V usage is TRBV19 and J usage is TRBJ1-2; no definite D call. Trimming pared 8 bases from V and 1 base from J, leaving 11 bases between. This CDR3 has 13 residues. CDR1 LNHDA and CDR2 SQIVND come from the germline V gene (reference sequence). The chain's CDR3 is CASSQTYNYGYTF. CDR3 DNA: TGTGCCAGTTCCCAGACATATAACTATGGCTACACCTTC.

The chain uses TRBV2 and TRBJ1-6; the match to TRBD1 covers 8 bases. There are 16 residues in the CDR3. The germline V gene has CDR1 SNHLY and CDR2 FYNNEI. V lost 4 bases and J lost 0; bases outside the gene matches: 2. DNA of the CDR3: TGTGCCAGCAGTGGGACAGGGAGCTCCTATAATTCACCCCTCCACTTT. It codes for CASSGTGSSYNSPLHF.

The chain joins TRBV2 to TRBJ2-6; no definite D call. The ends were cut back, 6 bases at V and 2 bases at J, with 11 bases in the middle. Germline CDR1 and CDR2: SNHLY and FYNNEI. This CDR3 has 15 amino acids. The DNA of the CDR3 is TGTGCCAGCAGGGGTCGAGAGGCTGGGGCCAACGTCCTGACTTTC. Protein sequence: CASRGREAGANVLTF.

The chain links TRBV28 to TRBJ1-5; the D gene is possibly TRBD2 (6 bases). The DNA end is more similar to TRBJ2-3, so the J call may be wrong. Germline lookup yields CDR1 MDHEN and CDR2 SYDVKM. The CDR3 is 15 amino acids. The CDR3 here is CASSLGRRADQPQYF. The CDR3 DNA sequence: TGTGCCAGCAGTTTAGGTCGGAGGGCGGATCAGCCCCAGTATTTT.

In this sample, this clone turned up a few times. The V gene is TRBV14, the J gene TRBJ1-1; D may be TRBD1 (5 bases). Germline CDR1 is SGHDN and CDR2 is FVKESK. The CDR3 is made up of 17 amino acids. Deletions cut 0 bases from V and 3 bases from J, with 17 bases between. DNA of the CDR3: TGTGCCAGCAGCCAAGAGTCCGGGGGGTGGGAGGACACTGAAGCTTTCTTT. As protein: CASSQESGGWEDTEAFF.

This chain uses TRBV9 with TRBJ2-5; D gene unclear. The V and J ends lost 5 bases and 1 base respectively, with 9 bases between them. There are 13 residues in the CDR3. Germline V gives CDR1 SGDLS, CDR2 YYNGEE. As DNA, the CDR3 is TGTGCCAGCAGGTCTAGTTCCCAAGAGACCCAGTACTTC. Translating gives CASRSSSQETQYF.